This T cell receptor beta chain was captured by sequencing in a study of cytomegalovirus exposure and HLA in healthy donors. Study-level findings and limits: HLA alleles were associated with 15,000 to 20,000 TCR beta sequences in a later analysis at 0.05 false discovery rate.

On this clone itself: What it binds is not known.

A multiplex PCR was run with 60 Vbeta primers and 13 Jbeta primers. The table came from immunoSEQ multiplex PCR; TCRdb's copy has only in-frame clones and leaves some out. The data contain some 200,000 clones, about 13% of them singletons. CDR1 and CDR2 from the germline V gene are SEHNR and FQNEAQ (reference sequence). CDR3 length: 13 amino acids. Trimming shortened V by 8 bases and J by 8 bases, and 16 bases separated the two germline ends. Sequencing was carried out using PBMCs. The TCR sequence derives from a man in his fifties or sixties in good health and CMV-seropositive. The V gene is TRBV7-9, the J gene TRBJ2-4; D perhaps matches TRBD2 (5 bases). Written as DNA, the CDR3 is TGTGCCAGCCGGGGAATGGGAAAGTACATTCAGTACTTC. Protein: CASRGMGKYIQYF.